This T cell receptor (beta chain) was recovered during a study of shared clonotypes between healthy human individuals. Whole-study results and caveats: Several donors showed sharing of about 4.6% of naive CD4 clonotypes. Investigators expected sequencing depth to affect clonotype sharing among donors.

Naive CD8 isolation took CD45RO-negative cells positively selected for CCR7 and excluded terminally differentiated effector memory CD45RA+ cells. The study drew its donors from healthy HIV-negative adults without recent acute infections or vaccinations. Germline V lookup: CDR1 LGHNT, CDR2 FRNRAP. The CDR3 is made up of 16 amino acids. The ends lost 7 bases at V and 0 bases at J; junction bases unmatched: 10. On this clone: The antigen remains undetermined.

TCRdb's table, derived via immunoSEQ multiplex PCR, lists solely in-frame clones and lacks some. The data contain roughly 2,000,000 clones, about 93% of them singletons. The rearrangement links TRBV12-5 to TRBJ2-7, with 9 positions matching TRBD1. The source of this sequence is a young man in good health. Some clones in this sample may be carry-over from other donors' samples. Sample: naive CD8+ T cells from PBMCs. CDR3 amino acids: CASVRGGTGSSYEQYF. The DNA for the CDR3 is TGTGCTAGTGTTCGTGGGGGGACAGGGAGCTCCTACGAGCAGTACTTC.